Presented here are 21 T cell receptor beta chains from one specimen sequenced in a study of blood T cells in healthy people across ages. PCR was performed a second time for about 7 to 12 cycles using a sample-barcoded 5' primer and a J-beta primer mix. TCRdb re-called the 5' RACE reads through MiXCR, storing one row per CDR3 protein. Of about 1 million distinct CDR3 sequences in the sample, 45% were seen once. Sequencing used blood. These receptors were collected from a woman aged 55-69 years in good health.

The chain combines TRBV18 with TRBJ2-7, with D perhaps assigned TRBD1 or TRBD2 (5 bases each). This CDR3 contains 14 residues. Trimming stripped 3 bases from V and 3 bases from J, with 12 bases between. The germline gives CDR1 KGHSH, CDR2 LQKENI. Here the CDR3 DNA reads TGTGCCAGCTCACCCAACTTGGGGGACTACGAGCAGTACTTC. Residues: CASSPNLGDYEQYF.

This chain links TRBV5-5 with TRBJ2-3; 11 positions agree with TRBD2. Germline V gene sequence: CDR1 SGHKS, CDR2 YYEKEE (reference sequence). The ends lost 4 bases at V and 3 bases at J; junction bases unmatched: 13. The CDR3 has 18 residues. The CDR3 region has the DNA TGTGCCAGCAGCCCCGGAGGAGGGACTAGCGGACGTACAGATACGCAGTATTTT. Translated, it gives CASSPGGGTSGRTDTQYF. The full variable domain, rest sourced from reference TRBV5-5 and TRBJ2-3, is DAGVTQSPTHLIKTRGQQVTLRCSPISGHKSVSWYQQVLGQGPQFIFQYYEKEERGRGNFPDRFSARQFPNYSSELNVNALLLGDSALYLCASSPGGGTSGRTDTQYFGPGTRLTVL.

This clonotype occurred a few times. V is TRBV20-1 and J is TRBJ2-5; 11 bases are a match to TRBD2. Germline-derived CDR1 and CDR2 are DFQATT and SNEGSKA (reference sequence). This CDR3 contains 15 residues. The V and J ends lost 1 base and 4 bases, in that order; junction bases with no gene match: 5. Here the CDR3 reads CSARVTGLAGETQYF. CDR3 DNA sequence: TGCAGTGCTAGAGTTACAGGACTAGCGGGAGAGACCCAGTACTTC.

This chain connects TRBV9 to TRBJ1-1; 10 bases are shared with TRBD1. The V segment lost 5 bases and the J segment 0 bases; nucleotides outside the gene matches: 7. This CDR3 contains 16 residues. Germline CDR1 and CDR2: SGDLS and YYNGEE. The CDR3 sequence is CASSFGTGDLNTEAFF. The CDR3 DNA follows: TGTGCCAGCAGTTTCGGGACAGGGGACTTGAACACTGAAGCTTTCTTT.

This chain joins TRBV4-1 and TRBJ2-7; no reliable D call. The J call may be incorrect, as the DNA end agrees better with TRBJ2-5. Germline lookup yields CDR1 MGHRA and CDR2 YSYEKL. The CDR3 loop spans 14 amino acids. CDR3: CASSQEVSRETQYF. CDR3 nucleotides: TGCGCCAGCAGCCAAGAAGTTAGCCGGGAGACCCAGTACTTC.

This clonotype was detected only a few times. DNA of the CDR3: TGCGCCAGCAGCTTAGATCTAGGCTACGAGCAGTACTTC. It codes for CASSLDLGYEQYF. The V and J genes are TRBV5-1 and TRBJ2-7; D gene uncertain. This CDR3 is 13 amino acids long. Trimming pared 2 bases from V and 3 bases from J, leaving 9 bases between. CDR1 and CDR2 from the germline V gene are SGHRS and YFSETQ.

This clonotype was recorded a few times. The chain carries TRBV11-1 and TRBJ1-1; 8 nucleotides line up with TRBD1. The trim removed 5 bases at V and 9 bases at J, leaving 8 bases unmatched. Germline V gives CDR1 SGHAT, CDR2 FQDESV (reference sequence). This CDR3 comprises 13 residues. DNA of the CDR3: TGTGCCAGCAGCCCAGACCGACAGGGGAAAGCTTTCTTT. It specifies CASSPDRQGKAFF. Variable domain in full (rest from reference TRBV11-1 and TRBJ1-1): EAEVAQSPRYKITEKSQAVAFWCDPISGHATLYWYRQILGQGPELLVQFQDESVVDDSQLPKDRFSAERLKGVDSTLKIQPAELGDSAMYLCASSPDRQGKAFFGQGTRLTVV.

This sequence joins TRBV12-3 or TRBV12-4 and TRBJ1-6, with 10 bases lining up with TRBD1. This CDR3 has 15 residues. The V and J ends lost 6 bases and 8 bases, in that order; junction bases with no gene match: 7. The CDR3 region has the DNA TGTGCCAGCAGGGGATGGACAGGGGGTGATTCACCCCTCCACTTT. This gives the protein CASRGWTGGDSPLHF.

The chain is built from TRBV12-3 or TRBV12-4 and TRBJ2-7; D may be TRBD2 (6 bases). Trimming pared 2 bases from V and 3 bases from J, leaving 8 bases between. This CDR3 has 13 residues. For the CDR3, the DNA is TGTGCCAGCAGTTTAAGCGGGCACTACGAGCAGTACTTC. It yields the protein CASSLSGHYEQYF.

The chain links TRBV7-2 to TRBJ2-5; D call uncertain. With 2 bases removed from V and 3 bases from J, the gap between germline ends came to 22 bases. Germline CDR1 and CDR2: SGHTA and FQGNSA. The CDR3 spans 18 residues. The CDR3 spells CASSLKPPARSLKETQYF. In DNA, the CDR3 is TGTGCCAGCAGCTTAAAACCGCCGGCCCGGTCCTTAAAAGAGACCCAGTACTTC.

This clonotype turned up a few times. V usage is TRBV28 and J usage is TRBJ2-3; 11 bases fit TRBD2. CDR1 and CDR2 (germline): MDHEN, SYDVKM. The CDR3 consists of 14 residues. With V trimmed by 5 bases and J by 6 bases, 4 bases remained unmatched. The CDR3 reads CASSVPSGRDTQYF. CDR3 nucleotides: TGTGCCAGCAGTGTACCTAGCGGGAGGGATACGCAGTATTTT.

The CDR3 bases are TGTGCCAGCAACGCCGGGACTAGGAACGGGGAGCTGTTTTTT. Protein product: CASNAGTRNGELFF. This rearrangement joins TRBV5-6 to TRBJ2-2, with TRBD2 identical over 8 bases. The CDR3 totals 14 residues. Trimming at V came to 6 bases and at J to 7 bases, leaving 8 bases not matched to a gene. Germline V lookup: CDR1 SGHDT, CDR2 YYEEEE. Together with reference TRBV5-6 and TRBJ2-2, the CDR3 gives the full variable domain: DAGVTQSPTHLIKTRGQQVTLRCSPKSGHDTVSWYQQALGQGPQFIFQYYEEEERQRGNFPDRFSGHQFPNYSSELNVNALLLGDSALYLCASNAGTRNGELFFGEGSRLTVL.

This chain links TRBV6-5 with TRBJ1-2; 7 bases line up with TRBD1. This CDR3 region has 14 residues. After removal of 5 bases from V and 6 bases from J, the junction contained 9 bases not matched to a gene. Germline lookup yields CDR1 MNHEY and CDR2 SVGAGI. The CDR3 coding sequence is TGTGCCAGCAGTGAAGGGGGCGTAGGTCATGGCTACACCTTC. It yields the protein CASSEGGVGHGYTF.

The chain recombines TRBV7-2 with TRBJ1-1, with TRBD1 matching over 8 bases. Looked up from germline, CDR1 is SGHTA and CDR2 is FQGNSA. The CDR3 sequence is 19 residues long. The J segment lost 0 bases and the V segment lost 3 bases, leaving 15 bases of the junction unmatched. The CDR3 is CASSFSRTGRWSMNTEAFF. The CDR3 DNA sequence: TGTGCCAGCAGCTTTTCTAGGACAGGGCGGTGGTCCATGAACACTGAAGCTTTCTTT.

In this sample, this clonotype turned up a few times. The chain joins TRBV20-1 to TRBJ2-1, with 14 bases identical to TRBD2. Germline CDR1 DFQATT, CDR2 SNEGSKA (reference sequence). The CDR3 has 15 amino acids. The trim removed 6 bases at V and 5 bases at J, leaving 6 bases unmatched. The chain's CDR3 is CSAPPTSGRDNEQFF. For the CDR3, the DNA is TGCAGTGCCCCACCGACTAGCGGGAGGGACAATGAGCAGTTCTTC.

The chain recombines TRBV6-5 with TRBJ1-2; 10 bases line up with TRBD1. J gave up 7 bases and V 2 bases, and 7 bases lay outside the gene matches. The CDR3 spans 15 residues. Germline CDR1 and CDR2: MNHEY and SVGAGI. CDR3 sequence (DNA): TGTGCCAGCAGTTACGGGACAGGGGTTGCACGTGGCTACACCTTC. Translated: CASSYGTGVARGYTF.

This clonotype was picked up many times. CDR3 sequence reads: CASSLISGTSSTDTQYF. The CDR3 DNA sequence: TGCGCCAGCAGCTTGATTAGCGGGACCTCTAGCACAGATACGCAGTATTTT. J is TRBJ2-3 and V is TRBV5-1, with 8 positions matching TRBD2. This CDR3 spans 17 amino acids. Germline-derived CDR1 and CDR2 are SGHRS and YFSETQ. The V segment lost 1 base and the J segment 0 bases; nucleotides outside the gene matches: 7.

The J gene is TRBJ2-7, the V gene TRBV4-1; D remains unclear. Germline lookup yields CDR1 MGHRA and CDR2 YSYEKL. V was cut by 0 bases and J by 4 bases, with 10 bases left in between. The CDR3 has 14 residues. Here the CDR3 reads CASSQEPQAYEQYF. The DNA for the CDR3 is TGCGCCAGCAGCCAAGAGCCCCAGGCTTACGAGCAGTACTTC.

This chain uses TRBV28 with TRBJ2-3, with a possible D match to TRBD2 (6 bases). Trimming cost V 6 bases and J 3 bases, with 19 bases left between them. Germline loops: CDR1 MDHEN, CDR2 SYDVKM. The length of the CDR3 is 16 residues. The CDR3, as DNA: TGTGCCAGCAGCCCGGAGGGCCACCGAGGGACAGATACGCAGTATTTT. As protein: CASSPEGHRGTDTQYF.

The chain combines TRBV27 with TRBJ2-1; D perhaps matches TRBD2 (6 bases). The CDR3 loop spans 15 amino acids. V was cut by 6 bases and J by 10 bases, with 22 bases left in between. The germline V gene encodes CDR1 MNHEY and CDR2 SMNVEV (reference sequence). The CDR3 sequence is CASSLTERSGREQFF. The CDR3 region has the DNA TGTGCCAGCAGCCTGACGGAGCGGTCTGGGAGGGAGCAGTTCTTC.

The chain has TRBV9 and TRBJ2-5; 9 bases align to TRBD2. The germline gives CDR1 SGDLS, CDR2 YYNGEE. The CDR3 totals 14 residues. Trimming removed 3 bases from V and 1 base from J; junction bases left unmatched: 1. The CDR3 protein is CASSGTSVQETQYF. CDR3 bases: TGTGCCAGCAGCGGGACTAGCGTCCAAGAGACCCAGTACTTC.